The rows below give T cell receptor beta chains drawn from one sample of a study of shared clonotypes between healthy human individuals. Sequencing was performed with immunoSEQ multiplex PCR; in TCRdb, only in-frame clones are kept and a portion is missing. Among roughly 300,000 clones listed, around four fifths were seen once. The sequenced sample was memory CD4+ T cells sorted from blood. The source is a man aged 30-40 years in good health. The CDR3 runs from the conserved cysteine through the conserved F or W. The D gene is left open where the match is weak. Some rows mark clone size as missing; the rest say once, few, many or name a class of expanded clone.

J: TRBJ1-3
size: NA
V: TRBV30
D: NA
CDR3: CAWGDLQFSGNTIYF
DNA: TGTGCCTGGGGGGACCTCCAGTTCTCTGGAAACACCATATATTTT

J: TRBJ1-4
size: few
V: TRBV5-8
D: TRBD1
CDR3: CASSLVGQGGKLFF
DNA: TGTGCCAGCAGCTTGGTCGGACAGGGAGGAAAACTGTTTTTT

J: TRBJ2-3
size: NA
V: TRBV7-2
D: NA
CDR3: CASSLRGKSDTQYF
DNA: TGTGCCAGCAGCTTGAGGGGGAAGTCAGATACGCAGTATTTT

J: TRBJ1-2
size: NA
V: TRBV5-6
D: TRBD1
CDR3: CASSPPRGARSSYGYTF
DNA: TGTGCCAGCAGCCCCCCCAGGGGGGCCCGGAGCTCCTATGGCTACACCTTC

J: TRBJ2-7
size: once
V: TRBV28
D: NA
CDR3: CATGGQPYEQYF
DNA: TGTGCCACCGGTGGACAGCCCTACGAGCAGTACTTC

J: TRBJ2-2
size: once
V: TRBV11-2
D: TRBD2
CDR3: CASSPRTSGSAGELFF
DNA: TGTGCCAGCAGTCCACGGACTAGCGGGAGTGCCGGGGAGCTGTTTTTT

J: TRBJ2-5
size: NA
V: TRBV2
D: TRBD2
CDR3: CASKYSSGGSYQETQYF
DNA: TGTGCCAGCAAATATTCTAGCGGGGGATCGTACCAAGAGACCCAGTACTTC

J: TRBJ1-2
size: NA
V: TRBV6-1
D: TRBD1
CDR3: CASSGGTGTYGYTF
DNA: TGTGCCAGCAGCGGGGGGACAGGGACCTATGGCTACACCTTC

J: TRBJ1-2
size: few
V: TRBV7-9
D: NA
CDR3: CASSLGQNNYGYTF
DNA: TGTGCCAGCAGCTTAGGGCAAAATAACTATGGCTACACCTTC

J: TRBJ2-5
size: NA
V: TRBV11-2
D: NA
CDR3: CASSLGRWGTQYF
DNA: TGTGCCAGCAGCTTAGGACGGTGGGGGACCCAGTACTTC

J: TRBJ2-7
size: once
V: TRBV6-5
D: TRBD2
CDR3: CASQRSGIYEQYF
DNA: TGTGCCAGTCAGAGGAGCGGGATCTACGAGCAGTACTTC

J: TRBJ2-2
size: few
V: TRBV7-3
D: NA
CDR3: CASSLSWKGVGAGELFF
DNA: TGTGCCAGCAGCCTCTCCTGGAAGGGAGTTGGGGCCGGGGAGCTGTTTTTT

J: TRBJ2-3
size: NA
V: TRBV25-1
D: NA
CDR3: CASSGLIRRAPGTDTQYF
DNA: TGTGCCAGCAGTGGTCTGATCAGGAGGGCCCCTGGCACAGATACGCAGTATTTT

J: TRBJ2-1
size: NA
V: TRBV7-6
D: NA
CDR3: CASSLRRYSNEQFF
DNA: TGTGCCAGCAGCCTCCGAAGGTATTCCAATGAGCAGTTCTTC

J: TRBJ2-5
size: NA
V: TRBV14
D: NA
CDR3: CASSQDERNLQETQYF
DNA: TGTGCCAGCAGCCAAGACGAAAGGAACCTTCAAGAGACCCAGTACTTC

J: TRBJ2-7
size: NA
V: TRBV11-2
D: NA
CDR3: CASSLRVWQQSSYEQYF
DNA: TGTGCCAGCAGCTTACGCGTTTGGCAGCAGAGCTCCTACGAGCAGTACTTC

J: TRBJ2-5
size: NA
V: TRBV16
D: NA
CDR3: CASSQYEGTQYF
DNA: TGTGCCAGCAGCCAATACGAGGGGACCCAGTACTTC

J: TRBJ2-6
size: NA
V: TRBV6-1
D: NA
CDR3: CASSRGVGANVLTF
DNA: TGTGCCAGCAGTCGTGGTGTTGGGGCCAACGTCCTGACTTTC

J: TRBJ2-5
size: NA
V: TRBV14
D: TRBD2
CDR3: CASSSIRGSGMPTQQETQYF
DNA: TGTGCCAGCAGCTCCATTCGTGGTAGCGGGATGCCTACCCAACAAGAGACCCAGTACTTC

J: TRBJ2-4
size: few
V: TRBV10-3
D: NA
CDR3: CAISERSEGAKNIQYF
DNA: TGTGCCATCAGTGAAAGAAGCGAGGGTGCCAAAAACATTCAGTACTTC

J: TRBJ1-1
size: few
V: TRBV6-5
D: NA
CDR3: CASSYSILTNTEAFF
DNA: TGTGCCAGCAGTTACTCGATCCTGACGAACACTGAAGCTTTCTTT

J: TRBJ2-2
size: NA
V: TRBV5-5
D: NA
CDR3: CASSSGLLLPELFF
DNA: TGTGCCAGCAGCTCCGGCCTTTTATTGCCGGAGCTGTTTTTT

J: TRBJ2-2
size: NA
V: TRBV28
D: NA
CDR3: CASSLYGLSHGELFF
DNA: TGTGCCAGCAGTTTATACGGGCTATCACACGGGGAGCTGTTTTTT

J: TRBJ1-5
size: NA
V: TRBV15
D: TRBD1
CDR3: CATSRGATGGAGQPQHF
DNA: TGTGCCACCAGCAGAGGAGCGACAGGGGGCGCGGGTCAGCCCCAGCATTTT

J: TRBJ2-3
size: once
V: TRBV2
D: NA
CDR3: CASGTRSTDTQYF
DNA: TGTGCCAGCGGGACGAGAAGCACAGATACGCAGTATTTT

J: TRBJ2-1
size: NA
V: TRBV18
D: NA
CDR3: CASSPGADYNEQFF
DNA: TGTGCCAGCTCACCAGGAGCCGACTACAATGAGCAGTTCTTC

J: TRBJ1-1
size: NA
V: TRBV9
D: TRBD1
CDR3: CASSVDHRGWEAFF
DNA: TGTGCCAGCAGCGTAGATCACAGGGGTTGGGAAGCTTTCTTT

J: TRBJ2-6
size: NA
V: TRBV5-8
D: TRBD1
CDR3: CASSYGTGDSGANVLTF
DNA: TGTGCCAGCAGCTATGGGACAGGGGACTCTGGGGCCAACGTCCTGACTTTC

J: TRBJ2-5
size: NA
V: TRBV19
D: NA
CDR3: CASSIGAGEETQYF
DNA: TGTGCCAGTAGTATCGGGGCAGGGGAAGAGACCCAGTACTTC

J: TRBJ2-1
size: few
V: TRBV11-3
D: NA
CDR3: CASSATGSGGEQFF
DNA: TGTGCCAGCAGCGCGACCGGTAGCGGAGGCGAGCAGTTCTTC

J: TRBJ2-7
size: once
V: TRBV5-6
D: TRBD1
CDR3: CASSSGQGTYEQYF
DNA: TGTGCCAGCAGCTCGGGACAGGGTACCTACGAGCAGTACTTC

J: TRBJ2-1
size: few
V: TRBV5-1
D: NA
CDR3: CASSLGPIDYNEQFF
DNA: TGCGCCAGCAGCTTGGGACCGATCGACTACAATGAGCAGTTCTTC

J: TRBJ2-7
size: NA
V: TRBV28
D: TRBD2
CDR3: CASIGTSGRDEQYF
DNA: TGTGCCAGCATAGGGACTAGCGGGAGGGACGAGCAGTACTTC

J: TRBJ2-3
size: NA
V: TRBV4-3
D: TRBD2
CDR3: CASSDTGTSVADTQYF
DNA: TGCGCCAGCAGTGACACAGGGACTAGCGTAGCCGATACGCAGTATTTT

J: TRBJ2-1
size: NA
V: TRBV29-1
D: NA
CDR3: CSVVLVLANEQFF
DNA: TGCAGCGTTGTCCTAGTCTTGGCTAATGAGCAGTTCTTC

J: TRBJ2-3
size: few
V: TRBV10-1
D: TRBD2
CDR3: CASSPRRALGAGDTQYF
DNA: TGCGCCAGCAGCCCCAGAAGGGCTTTAGGAGCGGGGGATACGCAGTATTTT

J: TRBJ1-5
size: NA
V: TRBV18
D: NA
CDR3: CASSPFADSNQPQHF
DNA: TGTGCCAGCTCACCCTTCGCTGATAGCAATCAGCCCCAGCATTTT

J: TRBJ2-1
size: once
V: TRBV6-4
D: NA
CDR3: CASSAGYNNEQFF
DNA: TGTGCCAGCAGTGCCGGCTACAACAATGAGCAGTTCTTC

J: TRBJ1-4
size: NA
V: TRBV5-4
D: NA
CDR3: CASSSGDSEKLFF
DNA: TGTGCCAGCAGCTCAGGGGACTCGGAAAAACTGTTTTTT

J: TRBJ1-1
size: NA
V: TRBV18
D: NA
CDR3: CASSPRDPQLNTEAFF
DNA: TGTGCCAGCTCACCGAGGGACCCCCAATTGAACACTGAAGCTTTCTTT

J: TRBJ2-2
size: once
V: TRBV27
D: TRBD1
CDR3: CASRADRGLEYTGELFF
DNA: TGTGCCAGCAGAGCGGACAGGGGGCTCGAGTACACCGGGGAGCTGTTTTTT

J: TRBJ2-1
size: NA
V: TRBV11-2
D: NA
CDR3: CASSLDLQIEQFF
DNA: TGTGCCAGCAGCTTAGATCTTCAGATTGAGCAGTTCTTC

J: TRBJ1-2
size: NA
V: TRBV5-6
D: NA
CDR3: CASSLETNKGSGYTF
DNA: TGTGCCAGCAGCTTGGAGACAAATAAAGGGAGTGGCTACACCTTC

J: TRBJ2-7
size: few
V: TRBV7-9
D: NA
CDR3: CASSSGRVAYEQYF
DNA: TGTGCCAGCAGCTCCGGAAGGGTGGCCTACGAGCAGTACTTC

J: TRBJ2-2
size: once
V: TRBV5-5
D: NA
CDR3: CASSLVQGPTGELFF
DNA: TGTGCCAGCAGCTTGGTGCAGGGGCCCACCGGGGAGCTGTTTTTT

J: TRBJ2-7
size: NA
V: TRBV18
D: TRBD1
CDR3: CASSPDRPPHEQYF
DNA: TGTGCCAGCTCCCCGGACAGGCCCCCGCACGAGCAGTACTTC